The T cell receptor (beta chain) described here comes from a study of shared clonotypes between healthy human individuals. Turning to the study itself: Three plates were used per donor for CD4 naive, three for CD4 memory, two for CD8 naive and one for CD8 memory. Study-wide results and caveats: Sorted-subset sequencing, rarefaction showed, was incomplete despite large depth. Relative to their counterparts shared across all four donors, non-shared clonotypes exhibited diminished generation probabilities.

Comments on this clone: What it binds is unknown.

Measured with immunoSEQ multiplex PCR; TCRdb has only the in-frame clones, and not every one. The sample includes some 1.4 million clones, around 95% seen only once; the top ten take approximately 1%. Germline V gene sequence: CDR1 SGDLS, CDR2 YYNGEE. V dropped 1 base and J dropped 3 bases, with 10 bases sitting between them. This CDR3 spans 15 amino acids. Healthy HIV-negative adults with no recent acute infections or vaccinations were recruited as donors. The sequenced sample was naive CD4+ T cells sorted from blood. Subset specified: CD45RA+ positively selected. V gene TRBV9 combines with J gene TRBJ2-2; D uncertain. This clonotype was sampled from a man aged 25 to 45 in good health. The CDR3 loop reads CASSVLATDTGELFF. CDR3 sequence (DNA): TGTGCCAGCAGCGTACTGGCCACCGACACCGGGGAGCTGTTTTTT.